Given below is one TCR beta chain in context. Its specificity is not known. This specimen comes from a study of cytomegalovirus exposure and HLA in healthy donors. Study conclusions and caveats: Diagnosis of cytomegalovirus status made by the classifier reportedly showed high specificity and sensitivity. It was 150 to 200 TCR beta chains that were listed as cytomegalovirus-associated.

In the PCR, 60 Vbeta and 13 Jbeta primers were used. Clones were sequenced by immunoSEQ multiplex PCR, and TCRdb holds only the in-frame ones, with some missing. The sample includes under 250,000 clones, about 79% of them seen just once. The CDR3 loop spans 11 amino acids. CDR1 and CDR2 from the germline V gene are MNHEY and SMNVEV (reference sequence). This receptor was identified in a male donor in good health and CMV-seronegative. The J gene is TRBJ2-5, the V gene TRBV27; D remains unclear. Judging by the DNA end, TRBJ2-7 fits better; the J call may be wrong. The material sequenced was PBMCs. The CDR3 coding sequence is TGTGCCAGCAGTTCAGGAAACGAGCAGTACTTC. It is translated as CASSSGNEQYF.